A single sample is the source of the 12 T cell receptor beta chains below, sequenced in a study of identifying expanded T cells in peripheral blood. Generated by immunoSEQ multiplex PCR, the TCRdb table keeps only in-frame clones and is missing some. The sample gives 70,000 to 100,000 clones, about 86% of which show up once; approximately 5.6% is in the top ten. Material: blood. These receptor sequences come from a person aged 18 to 70 in good health.

CDR3 residues: CASTLPGDGYTF. In DNA form, the CDR3 reads TGTGCCAGCACGCTTCCCGGGGATGGCTACACCTTC. V usage is TRBV6-6 and J usage is TRBJ1-2, with D uncertain. V lost 7 bases and J 6 bases, leaving 12 bases between the germline ends. Looked up from germline, CDR1 is MNHNY and CDR2 is SVGAGI (reference sequence). This CDR3 region has 12 residues.

The chain employs TRBV18 and TRBJ1-3; D possibly corresponds to TRBD1 (5 bases). The germline V gene has CDR1 KGHSH and CDR2 LQKENI. The CDR3 is 17 residues long. V lost 4 bases to trimming and J lost 1 base, with 17 bases between them. The CDR3 sequence: CASSRLGTLGSGNTIYF. In DNA form, the CDR3 reads TGTGCCAGCTCACGCCTAGGGACCTTGGGGTCTGGAAACACCATATATTTT.

In this sample, this clone turned up a few times. The genes are TRBV7-9 and TRBJ1-5; D gene uncertain. V was trimmed by 8 bases and J by 2 bases, leaving 10 bases between them. Per the germline V gene, CDR1 is SEHNR and CDR2 is FQNEAQ (reference sequence). This CDR3 comprises 13 residues. CDR3 protein: CASSYSGNQPQHF. CDR3 in DNA: TGTGCCAGCTCCTATAGCGGCAATCAGCCCCAGCATTTT.

This CDR3 reads CASSLGGTGELFF. The CDR3 DNA reads TGTGCCAGCAGCCTCGGGGGGACCGGGGAGCTGTTTTTT. The chain joins TRBV7-9 to TRBJ2-2; 7 nucleotides match TRBD2. The V segment lost 5 bases and the J segment 5 bases; nucleotides outside the gene matches: 2. Germline loops: CDR1 SEHNR, CDR2 FQNEAQ (reference sequence). The CDR3 contains 13 residues. Variable domain in full (rest from reference TRBV7-9 and TRBJ2-2): DTGVSQNPRHKITKRGQNVTFRCDPISEHNRLYWYRQTLGQGPEFLTYFQNEAQLEKSRLLSDRFSAERPKGSFSTLEIQRTEQGDSAMYLCASSLGGTGELFFGEGSRLTVL.

V and J are TRBV5-1 and TRBJ2-3; D not certain. Germline-derived CDR1 and CDR2 are SGHRS and YFSETQ. Trimming took off 7 bases at V and 0 bases at J, with 15 bases between the two ends. The CDR3 covers 15 residues. CDR3 sequence: CASSPLGSSTDTQYF. CDR3 nucleotides: TGCGCCAGCTCCCCTCTGGGGTCTAGCACAGATACGCAGTATTTT.

V usage is TRBV5-1 and J usage is TRBJ1-2; tentative D call: TRBD1 (6 bases). V lost 0 bases to trimming and J lost 7 bases, with 10 bases between them. This CDR3 has 13 amino acids. Germline CDR1 is SGHRS and CDR2 is YFSETQ. The chain's CDR3 is CASSLDRVRGYTF. CDR3 sequence (DNA): TGCGCCAGCAGCTTGGACAGGGTGCGTGGCTACACCTTC.

This chain joins TRBV2 and TRBJ1-6, with 8 bases identical to TRBD1. The CDR3 covers 15 residues. Germline loops: CDR1 SNHLY, CDR2 FYNNEI. The ends lost 10 bases at V and 2 bases at J; junction bases unmatched: 7. CDR3 DNA sequence: TGTGCCACCAACCAGGGGGCTACCTATAATTCACCCCTCCACTTT. Residues: CATNQGATYNSPLHF.

This chain joins TRBV6-5 and TRBJ1-5; 7 bases are a match to TRBD1. Germline V gives CDR1 MNHEY, CDR2 SVGAGI. CDR3 length equals 14 residues. V was clipped by 7 bases and J by 2 bases; unmatched bases: 5. CDR3 DNA sequence: TGTGCCAGCAAAAGACAGGGAGGCAATCAGCCCCAGCATTTT. This translates into CASKRQGGNQPQHF.

This chain connects TRBV27 to TRBJ2-6; unclear D gene. The V end lost 6 bases, the J end lost 2 bases, and 11 bases lay between the germline ends. CDR1 and CDR2 (germline): MNHEY, SMNVEV (reference sequence). The CDR3 has 15 amino acids. The CDR3 spells CASRLLGAGANVLTF. DNA for the CDR3: TGTGCCAGCAGACTACTCGGCGCTGGGGCCAACGTCCTGACTTTC.

The gene calls are TRBV5-1 and TRBJ1-5, with 7 bases that match TRBD1. Per germline, CDR1 SGHRS and CDR2 YFSETQ. The CDR3 covers 13 residues. Losses at the gene ends were 3 bases for V and 12 bases for J; bases not matched to a gene: 9. The CDR3 region has the DNA TGCGCCAGCAGCTGGGACAGTGTTGTGAGCCAGCATTTT. It is translated as CASSWDSVVSQHF.

This clone showed up just once. The chain combines TRBV9 with TRBJ2-2, with D possibly being TRBD1 or TRBD2 (5 bases each). V was clipped by 4 bases and J by 4 bases, with 14 bases between them. The germline gives CDR1 SGDLS, CDR2 YYNGEE. This CDR3 contains 15 residues. The chain's CDR3 is CASSPRSGTTGELFF. CDR3 nucleotides: TGTGCCAGCAGCCCCCGGTCAGGGACCACCGGGGAGCTGTTTTTT.

This clone showed up just once. The genes are TRBV4-3 and TRBJ1-1, with unresolved D. The CDR3 runs to 17 residues. V lost 5 bases to trimming and J lost 0 bases, with 19 bases between them. Looked up from germline, CDR1 is LGHNA and CDR2 is YSLEER. Written as DNA, the CDR3 is TGCGCCAGCAGCTTCCACCCGCCGAGGGCGCTGAACACTGAAGCTTTCTTT. It codes for CASSFHPPRALNTEAFF.